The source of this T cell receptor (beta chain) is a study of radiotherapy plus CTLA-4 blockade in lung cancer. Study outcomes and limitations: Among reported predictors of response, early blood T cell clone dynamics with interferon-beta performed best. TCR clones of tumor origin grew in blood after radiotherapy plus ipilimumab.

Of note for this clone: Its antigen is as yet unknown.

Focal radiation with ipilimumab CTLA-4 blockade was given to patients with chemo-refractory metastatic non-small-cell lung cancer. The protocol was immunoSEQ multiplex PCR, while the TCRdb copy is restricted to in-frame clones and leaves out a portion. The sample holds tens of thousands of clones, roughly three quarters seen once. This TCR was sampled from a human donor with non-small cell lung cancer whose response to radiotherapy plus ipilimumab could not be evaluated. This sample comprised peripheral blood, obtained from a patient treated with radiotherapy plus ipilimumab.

CDR3 in DNA: TGTGCCAGCAGCCAAATAACAGGGTACCAAGAGACCCAGTACTTC. Its protein is CASSQITGYQETQYF. The chain couples TRBV4-2 to TRBJ2-5; TRBD1 is a possible D gene (6 bases). The CDR3 loop spans 15 amino acids. Germline assignment: CDR1 LGHNA and CDR2 YNFKEQ. V was cut by 2 bases and J by 0 bases, with 10 bases left in between.